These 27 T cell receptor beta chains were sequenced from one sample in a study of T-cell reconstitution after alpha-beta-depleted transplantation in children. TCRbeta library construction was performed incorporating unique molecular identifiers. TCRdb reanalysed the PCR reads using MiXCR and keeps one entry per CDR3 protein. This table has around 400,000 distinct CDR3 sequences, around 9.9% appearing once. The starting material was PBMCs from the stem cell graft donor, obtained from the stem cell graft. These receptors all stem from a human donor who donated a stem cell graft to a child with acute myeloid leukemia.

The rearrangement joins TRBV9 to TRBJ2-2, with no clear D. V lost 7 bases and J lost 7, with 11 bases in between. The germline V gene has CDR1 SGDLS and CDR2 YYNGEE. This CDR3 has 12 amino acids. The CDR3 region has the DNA TGTGCCAGCGGCACCGACGGCGGGGAGCTGTTTTTT. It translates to CASGTDGGELFF.

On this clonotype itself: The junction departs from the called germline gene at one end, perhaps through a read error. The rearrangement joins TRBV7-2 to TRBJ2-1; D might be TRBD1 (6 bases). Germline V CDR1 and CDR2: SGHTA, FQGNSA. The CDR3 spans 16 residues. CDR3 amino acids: CASSDRFLSSYNEEFF. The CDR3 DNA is TGTGCCAGCAGTGACAGGTTTTTAAGCTCCTACAATGAGGAGTTCTTC.

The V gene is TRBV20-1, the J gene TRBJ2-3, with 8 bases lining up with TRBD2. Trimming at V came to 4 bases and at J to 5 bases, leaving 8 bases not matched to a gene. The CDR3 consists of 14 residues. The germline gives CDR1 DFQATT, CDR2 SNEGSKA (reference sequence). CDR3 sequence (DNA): TGCAGTGCTACTGCGGGGGGCCCCGAAGATACGCAGTATTTT. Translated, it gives CSATAGGPEDTQYF.

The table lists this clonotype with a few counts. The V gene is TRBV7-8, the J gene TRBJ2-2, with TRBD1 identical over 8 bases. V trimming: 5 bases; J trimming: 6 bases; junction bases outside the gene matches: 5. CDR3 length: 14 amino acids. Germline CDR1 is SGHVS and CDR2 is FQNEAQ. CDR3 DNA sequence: TGTGCCAGCAGCACCGGACAGGGACCCGGGGAGCTGTTTTTT. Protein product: CASSTGQGPGELFF.

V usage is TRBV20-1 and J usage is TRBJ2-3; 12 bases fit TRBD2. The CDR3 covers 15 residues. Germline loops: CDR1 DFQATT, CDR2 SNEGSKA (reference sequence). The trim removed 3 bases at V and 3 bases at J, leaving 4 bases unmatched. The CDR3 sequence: CSARTSGSVTDTQYF. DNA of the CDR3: TGCAGTGCTAGGACTAGCGGGAGTGTTACAGATACGCAGTATTTT.

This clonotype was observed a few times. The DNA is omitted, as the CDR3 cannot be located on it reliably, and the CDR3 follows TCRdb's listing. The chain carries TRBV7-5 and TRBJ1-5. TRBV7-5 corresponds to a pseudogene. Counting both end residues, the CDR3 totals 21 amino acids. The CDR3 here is CISVSEAWARRALVAGQPQHF.

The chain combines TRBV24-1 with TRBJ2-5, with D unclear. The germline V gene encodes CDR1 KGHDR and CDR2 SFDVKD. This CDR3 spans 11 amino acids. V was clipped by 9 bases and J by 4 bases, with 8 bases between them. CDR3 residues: CATQWGETQYF. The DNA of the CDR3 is TGTGCCACCCAGTGGGGAGAGACCCAGTACTTC.

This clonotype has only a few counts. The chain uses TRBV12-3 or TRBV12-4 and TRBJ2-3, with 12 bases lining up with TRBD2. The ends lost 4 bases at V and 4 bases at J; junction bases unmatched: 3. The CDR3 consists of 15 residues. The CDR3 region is CASSWSSGGADTQYF. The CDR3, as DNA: TGTGCCAGCAGTTGGTCTAGCGGGGGGGCAGATACGCAGTATTTT.

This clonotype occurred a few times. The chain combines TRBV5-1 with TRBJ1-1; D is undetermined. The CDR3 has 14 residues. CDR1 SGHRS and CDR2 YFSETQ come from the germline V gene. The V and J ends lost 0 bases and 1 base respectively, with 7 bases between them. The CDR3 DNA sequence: TGCGCCAGCAGCTTGGTGGTTGGGAACACTGAAGCTTTCTTT. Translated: CASSLVVGNTEAFF.

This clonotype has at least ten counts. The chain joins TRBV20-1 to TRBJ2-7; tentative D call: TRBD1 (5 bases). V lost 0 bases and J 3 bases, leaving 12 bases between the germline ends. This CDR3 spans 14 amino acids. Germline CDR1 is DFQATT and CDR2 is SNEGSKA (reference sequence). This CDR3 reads CSARDNRQNYEQYF. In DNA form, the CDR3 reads TGCAGTGCTAGAGATAACAGGCAGAACTACGAGCAGTACTTC.

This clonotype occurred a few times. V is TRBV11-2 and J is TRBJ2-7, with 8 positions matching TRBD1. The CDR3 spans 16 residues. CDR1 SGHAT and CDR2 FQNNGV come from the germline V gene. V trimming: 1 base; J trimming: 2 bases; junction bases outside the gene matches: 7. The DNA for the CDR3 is TGTGCCAGCAGCTTAGGGTTGGGACAGGAAACCTACGAGCAGTACGTC. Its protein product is CASSLGLGQETYEQYV.

CDR3 nucleotides: TGTGCCAGCAGTGAAGGAGGATTGGGGGTAAATACCGGGGAGCTGTTTTTT. This sequence encodes CASSEGGLGVNTGELFF. The rearrangement joins TRBV25-1 to TRBJ2-2; D tentatively fits TRBD1 or TRBD2 (5 bases each). V dropped 2 bases and J dropped 5 bases, with 18 bases sitting between them. The CDR3 covers 17 residues. CDR1 MGHDK and CDR2 SYGVNS come from the germline V gene.

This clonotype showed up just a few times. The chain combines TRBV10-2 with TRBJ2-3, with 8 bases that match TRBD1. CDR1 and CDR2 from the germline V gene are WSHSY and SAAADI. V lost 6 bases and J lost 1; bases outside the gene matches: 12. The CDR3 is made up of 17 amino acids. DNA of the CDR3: TGCGCCAGCAGCACATTACCGACAGGGGCGGGCACAGATACGCAGTATTTT. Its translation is CASSTLPTGAGTDTQYF.

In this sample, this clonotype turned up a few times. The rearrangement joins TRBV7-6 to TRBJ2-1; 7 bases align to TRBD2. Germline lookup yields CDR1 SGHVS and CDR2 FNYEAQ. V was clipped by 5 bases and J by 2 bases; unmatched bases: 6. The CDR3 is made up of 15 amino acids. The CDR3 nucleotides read TGTGCCAGCAGCCGCGAGACTAGCCCCTACAATGAGCAGTTCTTC. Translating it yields CASSRETSPYNEQFF.

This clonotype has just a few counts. This chain's CDR3 is CASSSTVGATGELFF. CDR3 in DNA: TGCGCCAGCAGCTCGACAGTGGGGGCCACCGGGGAGCTGTTTTTT. The J gene is TRBJ2-2, the V gene TRBV5-1, with D maybe TRBD1 (6 bases). Germline V gene lookup returns CDR1 SGHRS and CDR2 YFSETQ. The V and J ends lost 3 bases and 4 bases respectively, with 13 bases between them. The CDR3 length is 15 residues. Based on the CDR3 plus reference TRBV5-1 and TRBJ2-2, the full variable domain is KAGVTQTPRYLIKTRGQQVTLSCSPISGHRSVSWYQQTPGQGLQFLFEYFSETQRNKGNFPGRFSGRQFSNSRSEMNVSTLELGDSALYLCASSSTVGATGELFFGEGSRLTVL.

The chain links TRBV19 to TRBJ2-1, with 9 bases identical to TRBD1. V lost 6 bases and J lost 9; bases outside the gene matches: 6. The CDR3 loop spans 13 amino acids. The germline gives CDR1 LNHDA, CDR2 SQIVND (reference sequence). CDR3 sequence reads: CASSGTGTIEQFF. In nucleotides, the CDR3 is TGTGCCAGTAGCGGGACAGGGACTATTGAGCAGTTCTTC.

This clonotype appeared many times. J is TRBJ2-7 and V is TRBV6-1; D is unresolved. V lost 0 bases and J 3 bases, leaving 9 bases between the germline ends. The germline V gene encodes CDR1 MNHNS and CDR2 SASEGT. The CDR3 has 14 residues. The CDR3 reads CASSEATDGYEQYV. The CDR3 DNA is TGTGCCAGCAGTGAAGCCACCGACGGCTACGAGCAGTACGTC.

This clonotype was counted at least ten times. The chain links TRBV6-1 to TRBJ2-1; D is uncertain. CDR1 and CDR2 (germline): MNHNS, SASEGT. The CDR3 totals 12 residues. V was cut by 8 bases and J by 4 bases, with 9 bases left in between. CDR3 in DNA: TGTGCCAGCTTCACAGTTTACAATGAGCAGTTCTTC. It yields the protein CASFTVYNEQFF.

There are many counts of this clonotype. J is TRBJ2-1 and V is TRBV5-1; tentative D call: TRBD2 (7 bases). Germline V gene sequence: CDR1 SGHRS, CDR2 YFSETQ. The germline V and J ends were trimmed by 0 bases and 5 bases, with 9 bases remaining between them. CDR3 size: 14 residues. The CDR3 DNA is TGCGCCAGCAGCTTGGCGGGGGGCGACAATGAGCAGTTCTTC. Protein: CASSLAGGDNEQFF.

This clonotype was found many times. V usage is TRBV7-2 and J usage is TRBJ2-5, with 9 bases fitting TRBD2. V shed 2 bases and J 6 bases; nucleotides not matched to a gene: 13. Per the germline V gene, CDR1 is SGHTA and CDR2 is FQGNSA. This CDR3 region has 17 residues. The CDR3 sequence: CASSLRSDSGSRKTQYF. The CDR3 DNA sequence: TGTGCCAGCAGCTTAAGAAGCGATAGCGGGAGTAGAAAGACCCAGTACTTC.

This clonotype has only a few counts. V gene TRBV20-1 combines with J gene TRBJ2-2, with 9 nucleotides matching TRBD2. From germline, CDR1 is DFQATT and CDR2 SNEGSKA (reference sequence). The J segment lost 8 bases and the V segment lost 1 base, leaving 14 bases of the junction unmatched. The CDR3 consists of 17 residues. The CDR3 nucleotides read TGCAGTGCTAGAGGGCAAACTAGCGGGTCTTCCTGGGGGGAGCTGTTTTTT. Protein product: CSARGQTSGSSWGELFF.

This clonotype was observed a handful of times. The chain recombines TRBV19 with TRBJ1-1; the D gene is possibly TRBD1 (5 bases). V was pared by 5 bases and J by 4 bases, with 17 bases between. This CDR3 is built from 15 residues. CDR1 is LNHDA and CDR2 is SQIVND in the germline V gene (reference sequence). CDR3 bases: TGTGCCAGTAGTCTCTGGACCCGGGGGGGCACTGAAGCTTTCTTT. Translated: CASSLWTRGGTEAFF.

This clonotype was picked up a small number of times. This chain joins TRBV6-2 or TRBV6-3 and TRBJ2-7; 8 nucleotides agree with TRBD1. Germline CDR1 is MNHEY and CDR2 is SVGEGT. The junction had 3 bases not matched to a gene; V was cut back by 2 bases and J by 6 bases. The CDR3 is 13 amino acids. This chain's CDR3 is CASSYRDRTEQYF. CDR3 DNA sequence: TGTGCCAGCAGTTACCGGGACAGGACCGAGCAGTACTTC.

The CDR3 nucleotides read TGTGCCAGCAGCTATACGCCCACAGATACGCAGTATTTT. Translated: CASSYTPTDTQYF. This chain joins TRBV7-2 and TRBJ2-3, with D uncertain. The CDR3 is 13 amino acids. Germline V gene lookup returns CDR1 SGHTA and CDR2 FQGNSA. V was trimmed by 4 bases and J by 2 bases, leaving 7 bases between them. The whole variable domain, filled in from reference TRBV7-2 and TRBJ2-3, reads GAGVSQSPSNKVTEKGKDVELRCDPISGHTALYWYRQSLGQGLEFLIYFQGNSAPDKSGLPSDRFSAERTGGSVSTLTIQRTQQEDSAVYLCASSYTPTDTQYFGPGTRLTVL.

The CDR3 spells CASSLTGTGVGEQFF. The CDR3, as DNA: TGTGCCAGCAGCTTAACCGGGACAGGGGTTGGTGAGCAGTTCTTC. The V call is TRBV5-5, the J call TRBJ2-1; 10 nucleotides line up with TRBD1. V was pared by 2 bases and J by 9 bases, with 8 bases of the junction left unmatched. Germline lookup yields CDR1 SGHKS and CDR2 YYEKEE (reference sequence). The CDR3 runs to 15 residues.

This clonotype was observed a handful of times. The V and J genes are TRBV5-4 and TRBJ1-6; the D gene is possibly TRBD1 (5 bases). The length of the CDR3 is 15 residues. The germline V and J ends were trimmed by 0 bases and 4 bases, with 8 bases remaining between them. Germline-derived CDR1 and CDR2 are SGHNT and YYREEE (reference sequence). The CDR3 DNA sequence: TGTGCCAGCAGCTTGGATGGGGGGTATAATTCACCCCTCCACTTT. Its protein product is CASSLDGGYNSPLHF.

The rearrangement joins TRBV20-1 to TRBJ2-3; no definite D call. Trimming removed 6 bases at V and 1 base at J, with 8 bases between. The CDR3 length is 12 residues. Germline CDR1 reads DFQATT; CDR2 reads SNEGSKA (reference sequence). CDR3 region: CSANQGTDTQYF. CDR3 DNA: TGCAGTGCCAATCAGGGCACAGATACGCAGTATTTT.